These 5 T cell receptor beta chains came from one sample sequenced in a study of CD8 T cells in Susac syndrome. RNA amounts of about 0.5 to 1 ug underwent reverse transcription with random hexamers. MiXCR, applied by TCRdb to the immunoSEQ multiplex PCR reads, yields one record per CDR3 protein. The sample has 150,000 to 200,000 distinct CDR3 sequences; around 96% are singletons. Sequences were obtained from CD4+ T cells from PBMCs. Receptors were obtained from a human donor in good health.

The gene calls are TRBV28 and TRBJ2-6; 9 positions match TRBD1. J gave up 4 bases and V 6 bases, and 10 bases lay outside the gene matches. CDR1 and CDR2 (germline): MDHEN, SYDVKM. The CDR3 length is 17 residues. CDR3 sequence reads: CASRDFGQGPGANVLTF. The CDR3 region has the DNA TGTGCCAGCAGGGATTTCGGACAGGGGCCCGGGGCCAACGTCCTGACTTTC.

This clonotype is a singleton in its sample. The chain links TRBV20-1 to TRBJ2-1; D is unclear. The V and J ends lost 1 base and 8 bases respectively, with 12 bases between them. The CDR3 sequence is 13 residues long. The germline gives CDR1 DFQATT, CDR2 SNEGSKA (reference sequence). The DNA for the CDR3 is TGCAGTGCTAGAGTCGCACCGAAGGATGAGCAGTTCTTC. Residues: CSARVAPKDEQFF.

This clonotype was seen once. The junction differs from germline at one of its ends, possibly a read error. The chain joins TRBV9 to TRBJ2-1; D may match TRBD1 or TRBD2 (5 bases each). This CDR3 has 13 residues. Per germline, CDR1 SGDLS and CDR2 YYNGEE. The CDR3 loop reads CASSGTSYDEQFF. In DNA, the CDR3 is TGTGCCAGCAGTGGGACCTCCTACGATGAGCAGTTCTTC.

This rearrangement joins TRBV12-3 or TRBV12-4 to TRBJ2-1; D uncertain. V lost 4 bases and J lost 0, with 10 bases in between. The CDR3 totals 15 residues. The CDR3 DNA is TGTGCCAGCAGTTCGTCCCAGAGCTCCTACAATGAGCAGTTCTTC. Encoded protein: CASSSSQSSYNEQFF.

The V call is TRBV3-1, the J call TRBJ1-5, with 8 bases identical to TRBD1. This CDR3 is built from 15 residues. Germline values: CDR1 LGHDT, CDR2 YNNKEL (reference sequence). J was trimmed by 4 bases and V by 5 bases; bases with no gene match: 7. The CDR3 DNA sequence: TGTGCCAGCAGCAACACCGGGACAGGTAATCAGCCCCAGCATTTT. It encodes CASSNTGTGNQPQHF.